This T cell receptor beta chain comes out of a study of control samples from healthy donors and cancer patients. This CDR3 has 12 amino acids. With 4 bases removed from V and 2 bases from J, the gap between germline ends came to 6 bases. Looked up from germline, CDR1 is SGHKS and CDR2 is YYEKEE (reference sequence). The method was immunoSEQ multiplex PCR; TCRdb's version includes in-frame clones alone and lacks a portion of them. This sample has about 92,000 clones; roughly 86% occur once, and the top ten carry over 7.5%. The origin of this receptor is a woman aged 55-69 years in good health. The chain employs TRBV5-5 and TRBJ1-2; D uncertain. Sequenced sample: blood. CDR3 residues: CASSVLNYGYTF. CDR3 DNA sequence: TGTGCCAGCAGCGTTTTAAACTATGGCTACACCTTC.